This TCR beta chain was documented in a study of T cell responses to AZD1222 COVID-19 vaccine. Study-wide results and caveats: Spike-specific TCR depth and breadth grew after two AZD1222 doses. The reported proportion of spike-specific TCRs targeting unmutated variant regions was nearly half.

For this clone: Antigen: not known.

Trimming took off 8 bases at V and 1 base at J, with 23 bases between the two ends. Germline CDR1 reads SGHTA; CDR2 reads FQGNSA. The CDR3 extends over 17 amino acids. Assay used: immunoSEQ multiplex PCR; TCRdb lists only in-frame clones, some missing. The data show roughly 58,000 clones, approximately 89% seen once. The gene calls are TRBV7-2 and TRBJ1-1; no reliable D call. This TCR derives from an adult in good health. Sample: peripheral blood, taken on day 0 of MenACWY control vaccination. DNA of the CDR3: TGTGCCAGCGCCCGCGTGGGTGGACGTGGGTGGAACACTGAAGCTTTCTTT. Translation: CASARVGGRGWNTEAFF.